This T cell receptor beta chain derives from a study of T cells in Graves' hyperthyroidism and ophthalmopathy. Whole-study results and caveats: Most clonotypes that expanded in the thyroid above 0.001 also showed up in blood.

Researchers took RNA transcripts and amplified the TCR beta CDR3 regions from them. The HTBI set primed first-round TCR CDR3 RT-PCR. TCRdb fed the multiplex PCR reads into MiXCR, producing one record per CDR3 protein. The sample carries 300,000 to 400,000 distinct CDR3 sequences, 13% to 15% recorded once. Ophthalmopathy patients had moderate-to-severe active disease, CAS ≥3, NOSPECS ≥4, and disease duration under 3 months. Patients were excluded for uncontrolled infection, other autoimmune disease, pregnancy or lactation. The authors took PBMCs from 10 ml fresh peripheral blood. In its sample, this clonotype was seen many times. Its specificity is unknown. This TCR was recovered from a woman aged 25 to 39 with Graves' ophthalmopathy. Sequenced input: blood.

As DNA, the CDR3 is TGTGCCAGCAGTTTTGGGACAGACTCGACGACTACGCAGTATTTT. Its protein is CASSFGTDSTTTQYF. This chain uses TRBV6-2 or TRBV6-3 with TRBJ2-3; 7 bases map to TRBD1. Germline V CDR1 and CDR2: MNHEY, SVGEGT. There are 15 residues in the CDR3. Trimming removed 4 bases from V and 8 bases from J; junction bases left unmatched: 12.